The clone carrying this TCR beta chain was found a few times. Its antigen is still unknown. Through a sample-barcoded 5' primer and a J-beta primer mix, a second PCR was run for roughly 6 to 12 cycles. TCRdb reprocessed the 5' RACE reads with MiXCR, giving one entry per CDR3 protein. In the table there are roughly 500,000 distinct CDR3 sequences, around 24% of which are singletons. The CDR3 sequence is 17 residues long. Germline lookup yields CDR1 LGHDT and CDR2 YNNKEL (reference sequence). The J segment lost 3 bases and the V segment lost 4 bases, leaving 14 bases of the junction unmatched. The source of the sample is a study of blood T cells in healthy people across ages. Study-level findings and limits: With age, beta diversity per million T cells declined roughly linearly, significantly by 35 to 40.

These sequences were also reported in another study, on T cells of mothers and their children. This second study notes: Samples were obtained from three healthy Caucasian mothers and their six children. Every mother produced more than 10 million TCR beta CDR3 reads, whereas every child provided several million.

V and J are TRBV3-1 and TRBJ1-1; 7 positions match TRBD1. Sequencing was carried out using blood. The receptor was isolated from a boy aged 5-17 years in good health. The CDR3 nucleotides are TGTGCCAGCAGCCCGAGGACAGGACTGGGTGTGTACACTGAAGCTTTCTTT. It translates to CASSPRTGLGVYTEAFF.